The entry below describes one T cell receptor (beta chain). The sample is drawn from a study of cytomegalovirus exposure and HLA in healthy donors. The wider study: Earlier, 95 million to 130 million unique TCR beta sequences were recovered from about 200 million T cells by an analysis. The early release's HLA-typed donors yielded approximately 82 million unique TCRs.

Primers included in the PCR were 60 Vbeta and 13 Jbeta primers. TCRdb keeps only in-frame clones here, not all; method: immunoSEQ multiplex PCR. The profile shows about 61,000 clones, about four fifths of them singletons. Losses at the gene ends were 2 bases for V and 2 bases for J; bases not matched to a gene: 5. This CDR3 has 15 amino acids. The V gene's germline CDR1 is SGHRS and CDR2 YFSETQ. This clonotype was sampled from a man between 50 and 59 years old in good health and CMV-seropositive. The J gene is TRBJ2-7, the V gene TRBV5-1; 9 positions match TRBD1. Input material: PBMCs. The CDR3 loop reads CASSLIGQGTYEQYF. The DNA for the CDR3 is TGCGCCAGCAGCTTAATAGGACAGGGGACCTACGAGCAGTACTTC.